This is a list of T cell receptor beta chains from one sample in a study of Graves' ophthalmopathy and Graves' hyperthyroidism. TCRdb reprocessed the multiplex PCR reads via MiXCR and lists one record per CDR3 protein. This table holds more than 1,000,000 distinct CDR3 sequences, approximately 35% found once. Input material: peripheral blood or thyroid tissue (not recorded which). All receptors come from an adult man with Graves' hyperthyroidism. Each CDR3 is given with its conserved first and last residue. Fields, in order: clone size, J gene, D gene, V gene, CDR3 protein, CDR3 DNA. D genes are given only for firm matches. Clone sizes are given selectively: once, few, many, or a class where the clone is expanded.

clone size: once; J gene: TRBJ2-7; D gene: NA; V gene: TRBV29-1; CDR3 protein: CSVESGQDVDRWDSGLQYF; CDR3 DNA: TGCAGCGTTGAATCTGGACAGGACGTGGACAGATGGGATAGCGGGCTGCAGTACTTC
clone size: few; J gene: TRBJ1-1; D gene: NA; V gene: TRBV7-9; CDR3 protein: CASSRDPEAFF; CDR3 DNA: TGTGCCAGCAGCCGCGACCCAGAAGCTTTCTTT
clone size: few; J gene: TRBJ1-5; D gene: NA; V gene: TRBV4-1; CDR3 protein: CASSQDIADTSSNQPQHF; CDR3 DNA: TGCGCCAGCAGCCAAGATATCGCAGACACTAGTAGCAATCAGCCCCAGCATTTT
clone size: NA; J gene: TRBJ2-5; D gene: TRBD2; V gene: TRBV5-4; CDR3 protein: CASSGRTGTSEGETQYF; CDR3 DNA: TGTGCCAGCAGCGGGAGGACCGGGACTAGCGAGGGAGAGACCCAGTACTTC
clone size: NA; J gene: TRBJ1-5; D gene: TRBD1; V gene: TRBV7-2; CDR3 protein: CASSGGTGGFQPQHF; CDR3 DNA: TGTGCCAGCAGCGGAGGGACAGGGGGCTTTCAGCCCCAGCATTTT
clone size: many; J gene: TRBJ2-7; D gene: NA; V gene: TRBV5-5; CDR3 protein: CASSPGAGVYEQYF; CDR3 DNA: TGTGCCAGCAGCCCGGGGGCGGGGGTCTACGAGCAGTACTTC
clone size: NA; J gene: TRBJ2-5; D gene: TRBD1; V gene: TRBV9; CDR3 protein: CASSQKTGQLGETQYF; CDR3 DNA: TGTGCCAGCAGCCAGAAAACGGGACAGTTGGGAGAGACCCAGTACTTC
clone size: many; J gene: TRBJ1-2; D gene: NA; V gene: TRBV14; CDR3 protein: CASSQGLSGYGYTF; CDR3 DNA: TGTGCCAGCAGCCAAGGTTTGTCGGGCTATGGCTACACCTTC
clone size: NA; J gene: TRBJ2-5; D gene: TRBD1; V gene: TRBV10-3; CDR3 protein: CASGDRGLGGVETQYF; CDR3 DNA: TGTGCCAGCGGGGACAGGGGACTAGGGGGTGTAGAGACCCAGTACTTC
clone size: NA; J gene: TRBJ2-5; D gene: TRBD2; V gene: TRBV7-9; CDR3 protein: CASSLVIAGGEETQHF; CDR3 DNA: TGTGCCAGCAGCTTAGTAATAGCTGGGGGGGAAGAGACCCAGCACTTC
clone size: NA; J gene: TRBJ1-1; D gene: NA; V gene: TRBV7-9; CDR3 protein: CASRASGDGNTEAFF; CDR3 DNA: TGTGCCAGCAGGGCTAGCGGGGATGGGAACACTGAAGCTTTCTTT
clone size: NA; J gene: TRBJ1-5; D gene: TRBD1; V gene: TRBV7-9; CDR3 protein: CASSLGTGDFRNQPQHF; CDR3 DNA: TGTGCCAGCAGCTTAGGGACAGGGGACTTTCGGAATCAGCCCCAGCATTTT
clone size: many; J gene: TRBJ1-1; D gene: TRBD1; V gene: TRBV19; CDR3 protein: CASRTGGMNTEAFF; CDR3 DNA: TGTGCCAGTAGGACAGGGGGAATGAACACTGAAGCTTTCTTT
clone size: NA; J gene: TRBJ2-7; D gene: NA; V gene: TRBV5-6; CDR3 protein: CASNLLPAYEQYF; CDR3 DNA: TGTGCCAGCAACCTCCTACCAGCCTACGAGCAGTACTTC
clone size: NA; J gene: TRBJ2-5; D gene: TRBD2; V gene: TRBV19; CDR3 protein: CASSPRLAGSQETQYF; CDR3 DNA: TGTGCCAGTAGTCCCAGACTAGCGGGCTCGCAAGAGACCCAGTACTTC
clone size: NA; J gene: TRBJ2-7; D gene: NA; V gene: TRBV6-5; CDR3 protein: CASSLGGRGTYEQYF; CDR3 DNA: TGTGCCAGCAGTCTGGGGGGCCGGGGGACCTACGAGCAGTACTTC
clone size: NA; J gene: TRBJ1-1; D gene: NA; V gene: TRBV25-1; CDR3 protein: CASSVQWGETEAFF; CDR3 DNA: TGTGCCAGCAGTGTGCAGTGGGGTGAGACTGAAGCTTTCTTT
clone size: NA; J gene: TRBJ2-7; D gene: NA; V gene: TRBV6-2/TRBV6-3; CDR3 protein: CASSYPASLYEQYF; CDR3 DNA: TGTGCCAGCAGTTACCCGGCTAGCCTCTACGAGCAGTACTTC
clone size: NA; J gene: TRBJ1-6; D gene: TRBD1; V gene: TRBV11-1; CDR3 protein: CASSQLLGTGVLSYNSPLHF; CDR3 DNA: TGCGCCAGCAGCCAACTGCTCGGGACAGGGGTCCTCTCCTATAATTCACCCCTCCACTTT
clone size: NA; J gene: TRBJ2-5; D gene: TRBD2; V gene: TRBV20-1; CDR3 protein: CSADPLAGTQYF; CDR3 DNA: TGCAGTGCCGATCCACTAGCGGGGACCCAGTACTTC
clone size: NA; J gene: TRBJ2-2; D gene: NA; V gene: TRBV29-1; CDR3 protein: CSQGVGGGTGELFF; CDR3 DNA: TGCAGCCAAGGAGTAGGGGGTGGCACCGGGGAGCTGTTTTTT
clone size: many; J gene: TRBJ1-3; D gene: NA; V gene: TRBV19; CDR3 protein: CASSLQPGTQGNTIYF; CDR3 DNA: TGTGCCAGTAGCCTACAGCCCGGGACGCAAGGAAACACCATATATTTT
clone size: NA; J gene: TRBJ1-1; D gene: NA; V gene: TRBV19; CDR3 protein: CASSPTLLAEAFF; CDR3 DNA: TGTGCCAGTAGTCCAACCCTATTGGCTGAAGCTTTCTTT
clone size: NA; J gene: TRBJ2-5; D gene: NA; V gene: TRBV10-3; CDR3 protein: CAISEIGMETQYF; CDR3 DNA: TGTGCCATCAGTGAGATCGGGATGGAGACCCAGTACTTC
clone size: many; J gene: TRBJ1-5; D gene: NA; V gene: TRBV10-2; CDR3 protein: CASRGYSNQPQHF; CDR3 DNA: TGCGCCAGCAGGGGGTATAGCAATCAGCCCCAGCATTTT
clone size: many; J gene: TRBJ2-2; D gene: NA; V gene: TRBV5-1; CDR3 protein: CASIENTGELFF; CDR3 DNA: TGCGCCAGCATTGAGAACACCGGGGAGCTGTTTTTT
clone size: few; J gene: TRBJ2-5; D gene: TRBD1; V gene: TRBV3-1; CDR3 protein: CASSLLGQGQETQYF; CDR3 DNA: TGTGCCAGCAGTTTACTTGGACAGGGCCAAGAGACCCAGTACTTC